This TCR beta chain is drawn from a study of T cell repertoires in aging, cancer and after chemotherapy. Overall study findings and caveats: Rebound thymic output was suggested by rising median generation probability during chemotherapy in each cancer cohort.

A mixed TRB-A/B primer pool amplified rearranged TRB by multiplex touch-down PCR. TCRdb itself ran the multiplex PCR reads through MiXCR, one entry per CDR3 protein. The profile shows about 1,800 distinct CDR3 sequences, 30% to 40% of them singletons. The V segment lost 3 bases and the J segment 5 bases; nucleotides outside the gene matches: 8. Per the germline V gene, CDR1 is DFQATT and CDR2 is SNEGSKA (reference sequence). The CDR3 is 14 residues long. The template was genomic DNA from peripheral blood, not RNA. This clonotype was observed a handful of times. Its matching antigen is unknown. The clonotype originates from a human donor with a blood cancer. The chain links TRBV20-1 to TRBJ2-5; 8 nucleotides align to TRBD2. Material for sequencing was blood. Here the CDR3 DNA reads TGCAGTGCTAGTCCACGGGGGGGCCGGGAGACCCAGTACTTC. Residues: CSASPRGGRETQYF.